This T cell receptor beta chain was observed in a study of blood T cells in healthy people across ages. The CDR3 length is 15 residues. The germline CDR1 and CDR2 sequences are MNHEY and SVGEGT. Germline trimming cut 2 bases from V and 4 bases from J; bases unmatched to any gene: 5. The table lists this clonotype with many counts. Primers used in a second PCR of roughly 6 to 12 cycles were a sample-barcoded 5' primer and a J-beta primer mix. TCRdb re-called the 5' RACE reads through MiXCR, storing one row per CDR3 protein. The sample holds over 500,000 distinct CDR3 sequences, about 51% seen once. The chain carries TRBV6-2 or TRBV6-3 and TRBJ2-1, with 7 nucleotides matching TRBD2. The TCR sequence derives from a woman aged 80 or over in good health. The sample comprised blood. The CDR3 loop reads CASSYGSGEYNEQFF. For the CDR3, the DNA is TGTGCCAGCAGTTACGGGAGCGGGGAATACAATGAGCAGTTCTTC.